This TCR beta chain is drawn from a study of blood T cell repertoires in COVID-19. Germline values: CDR1 SGHNT, CDR2 YYREEE (reference sequence). This CDR3 comprises 15 residues. The trim removed 4 bases at V and 8 bases at J, leaving 10 bases unmatched. The authors' processing: Researchers report that nucleated cell counts were estimated from reference gene primer amplification. The assay was immunoSEQ multiplex PCR, and TCRdb's table has in-frame clones only and misses some. V, J and clone size derive from that table, while D and trimming were established from the DNA sequence. The data contain about 81,000 clones, roughly 83% of them singletons.

The V gene is TRBV5-4, the J gene TRBJ1-1; 11 nucleotides match TRBD1. The sample comprised peripheral blood. The source of this sequence is a human donor in a cohort sampled during active COVID-19. CDR3 bases: TGTGCCAGCAGCACCACCGGGACAGGGGGAGGGGAAGCTTTCTTT. Amino acid sequence: CASSTTGTGGGEAFF.